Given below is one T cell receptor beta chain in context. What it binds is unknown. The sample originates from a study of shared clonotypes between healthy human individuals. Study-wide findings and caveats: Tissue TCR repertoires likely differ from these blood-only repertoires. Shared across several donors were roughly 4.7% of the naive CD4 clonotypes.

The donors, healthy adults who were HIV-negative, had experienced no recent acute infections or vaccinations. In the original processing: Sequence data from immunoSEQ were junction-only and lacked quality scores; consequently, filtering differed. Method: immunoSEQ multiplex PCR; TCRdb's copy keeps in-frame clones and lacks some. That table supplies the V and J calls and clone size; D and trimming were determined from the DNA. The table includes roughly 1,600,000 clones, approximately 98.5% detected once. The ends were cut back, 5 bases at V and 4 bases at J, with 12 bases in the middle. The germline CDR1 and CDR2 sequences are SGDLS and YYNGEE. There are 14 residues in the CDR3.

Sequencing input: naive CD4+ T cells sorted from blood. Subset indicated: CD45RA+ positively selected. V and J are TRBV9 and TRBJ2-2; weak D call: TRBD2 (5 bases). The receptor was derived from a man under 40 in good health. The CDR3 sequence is CASRGNRGTGELFF. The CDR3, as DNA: TGTGCCAGCAGGGGAAACCGGGGCACCGGGGAGCTGTTTTTT.